The clone carrying this T cell receptor (beta chain) was recorded a few times. This sample was taken from a study of T cells in narcolepsy. Study information: Donors had narcolepsy type 1 or type 2, or were healthy controls.

Data came from immunoSEQ multiplex PCR; TCRdb stores just in-frame clones and leaves some out. The sample lists around 18,000 clones, 72% occurring once. Germline loops: CDR1 SGDLS, CDR2 YYNGEE. The V and J ends lost 8 bases and 2 bases, in that order; junction bases with no gene match: 10. This CDR3 is built from 15 residues. The sequenced sample was CD45RA- memory CD8+ T cells from PBMCs. The clonotype was recovered from a human donor with narcolepsy. The rearrangement joins TRBV9 to TRBJ1-2; 9 bases agree with TRBD1. The CDR3 DNA reads TGTGCCAGTACGCCTTCAGGGACAGGGAACTATGGCTACACCTTC. This gives the protein CASTPSGTGNYGYTF.